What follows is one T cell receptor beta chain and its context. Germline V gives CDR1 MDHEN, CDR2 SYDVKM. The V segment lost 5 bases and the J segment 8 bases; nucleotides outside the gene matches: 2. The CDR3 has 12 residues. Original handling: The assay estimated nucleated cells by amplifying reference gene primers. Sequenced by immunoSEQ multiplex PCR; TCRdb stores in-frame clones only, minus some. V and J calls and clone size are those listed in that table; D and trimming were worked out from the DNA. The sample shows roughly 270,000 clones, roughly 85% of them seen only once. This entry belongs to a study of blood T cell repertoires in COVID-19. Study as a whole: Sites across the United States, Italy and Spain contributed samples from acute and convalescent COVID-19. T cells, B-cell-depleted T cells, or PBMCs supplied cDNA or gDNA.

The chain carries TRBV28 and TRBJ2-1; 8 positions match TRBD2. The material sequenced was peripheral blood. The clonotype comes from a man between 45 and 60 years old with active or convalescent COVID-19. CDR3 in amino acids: CASSSGRYEQFF. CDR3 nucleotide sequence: TGTGCCAGCAGTAGCGGGAGATATGAGCAGTTCTTC.